Shown below are 27 T cell receptor beta chains from a single sample sequenced in a study of T cell repertoires in cytomegalovirus infection. Each CDR3 protein gets one entry after TCRdb re-called the reads with MiXCR. The sample has over 90,000 distinct CDR3 sequences, more than 15% seen once. The specimen was PBMCs. The source of these receptors is a human donor in good health (CMV status not recorded). Some clones in this sample may be carry-over from other donors' samples.

This clonotype was recorded a few times. The CDR3 loop reads CASRRSTGQQETQYF. The CDR3 DNA sequence: TGTGCCAGCAGACGATCAACAGGACAGCAAGAGACCCAGTACTTC. V and J are TRBV7-9 and TRBJ2-5; D perhaps matches TRBD1 (6 bases). CDR3 size: 15 residues. Trimming cost V 6 bases and J 2 bases, with 16 bases left between them. Germline V gives CDR1 SEHNR, CDR2 FQNEAQ (reference sequence). Full variable domain (rest looked up from reference TRBV7-9 and TRBJ2-5): DTGVSQNPRHKITKRGQNVTFRCDPISEHNRLYWYRQTLGQGPEFLTYFQNEAQLEKSRLLSDRFSAERPKGSFSTLEIQRTEQGDSAMYLCASRRSTGQQETQYFGPGTRLLVL.

This clonotype was seen a handful of times. This chain connects TRBV6-5 to TRBJ1-5; maybe TRBD1 (6 bases). Trimming shortened V by 5 bases and J by 4 bases, and 18 bases separated the two germline ends. CDR1 is MNHEY, CDR2 SVGAGI, per germline. The CDR3 covers 16 residues. The CDR3, as DNA: TGTGCCAGCAGTGCCGTGGCAGGGGCAAGGAATCAGCCCCAGCATTTT. It codes for CASSAVAGARNQPQHF.

This clonotype has at least ten counts. V usage is TRBV28 and J usage is TRBJ1-5; D might be TRBD1 (5 bases). The CDR3 spans 15 residues. Trimming removed 3 bases from V and 4 bases from J, with 13 bases in between. Per germline, CDR1 MDHEN and CDR2 SYDVKM. The CDR3 reads CASSFGDGRNQPQHF. Written as DNA, the CDR3 is TGTGCCAGCAGTTTCGGGGACGGAAGAAATCAGCCCCAGCATTTT.

The gene calls are TRBV28 and TRBJ1-2; weak D call: TRBD1 (5 bases). Germline CDR1 reads MDHEN; CDR2 reads SYDVKM. Trimming took 11 bases from V and 4 from J, leaving 17 bases between them. This CDR3 has 13 amino acids. The CDR3 coding sequence is TGTGCCGCTAACCCTGGGGCGGGCTATGGCTACACCTTC. Encoded protein: CAANPGAGYGYTF.

This clonotype occurred many times. This sequence joins TRBV7-6 and TRBJ1-2, with 8 bases identical to TRBD1. Germline V gene lookup returns CDR1 SGHVS and CDR2 FNYEAQ. Unmatched junction bases numbered 3, after V lost 3 bases and J lost 6 bases. CDR3 length: 13 residues. DNA for the CDR3: TGTGCCAGCAGCTTGACAGGGGCCGATGGCTACACCTTC. It encodes CASSLTGADGYTF.

In regard to this clonotype: This sequence may be a read error, since a much larger clone differs from it by one base. This sequence joins TRBV7-2 and TRBJ1-2, with 10 bases identical to TRBD1. Germline-derived CDR1 and CDR2 are SGHTA and FQGNSA. The CDR3 runs 13 residues. The CDR3 here is CGSSFRTGGGYTF. CDR3 bases: TGTGGCAGCAGCTTCCGGACAGGGGGTGGCTACACCTTC.

This clonotype was detected only a few times. The rearrangement joins TRBV6-6 to TRBJ1-5; possibly TRBD1 for D (5 bases). Trimming shortened V by 9 bases and J by 2 bases, and 20 bases separated the two germline ends. CDR1 and CDR2 from the germline V gene are MNHNY and SVGAGI (reference sequence). The CDR3 consists of 16 residues. CDR3 sequence: CASVRDLFVGNQPQHF. CDR3 bases: TGTGCCAGTGTCCGGGACCTATTTGTCGGCAATCAGCCCCAGCATTTT.

The J gene is TRBJ1-1, the V gene TRBV3-1; D is unresolved. CDR3 length equals 12 residues. Germline V gene data show CDR1 as LGHDT and CDR2 as YNNKEL (reference sequence). Deletions cut 2 bases from V and 2 bases from J, with 3 bases between. CDR3: CASSQSNTEAFF. In DNA form, the CDR3 reads TGTGCCAGCAGCCAAAGCAACACTGAAGCTTTCTTT. Drawing the rest from reference TRBV3-1 and TRBJ1-1, the complete variable domain is DTAVSQTPKYLVTQMGNDKSIKCEQNLGHDTMYWYKQDSKKFLKIMFSYNNKELIINETVPNRFSPKSPDKAHLNLHINSLELGDSAVYFCASSQSNTEAFFGQGTRLTVV.

This clonotype was seen at least ten times. CDR3 region: CASSQDRSPLHF. The CDR3 region has the DNA TGTGCCAGCAGCCAAGATCGCTCACCCCTCCACTTT. J is TRBJ1-6 and V is TRBV14; no clear D gene. V shed 0 bases and J shed 10 bases, with 4 bases lying between them. There are 12 residues in the CDR3. The germline gives CDR1 SGHDN, CDR2 FVKESK.

This clonotype occurred a few times. The rearrangement links TRBV5-1 to TRBJ2-1; D unresolved. This CDR3 has 16 residues. CDR1 SGHRS and CDR2 YFSETQ come from the germline V gene. The V end was cut by 1 base, the J end by 0 bases, with 11 bases between. The CDR3 DNA reads as TGCGCCAGCAGCTTGCGGGCGCTCTACTCCTACAATGAGCAGTTCTTC. Protein sequence: CASSLRALYSYNEQFF.

This clonotype was counted ten times or more. The V call is TRBV11-3, the J call TRBJ2-2, with D possibly being TRBD2 (5 bases). The V gene lost 3 bases and the J gene lost 3 bases, with 8 bases spanning the gap. The CDR3 is made up of 14 amino acids. Germline CDR1 SGHNT, CDR2 YENEEA. The CDR3 reads CASSLKGDTGELFF. As DNA, the CDR3 is TGTGCCAGCAGCTTGAAGGGAGACACCGGGGAGCTGTTTTTT.

V is TRBV20-1 and J is TRBJ2-3, with TRBD2 matching 9 bases. V lost 6 bases to trimming and J lost 4 bases; unmatched junction nucleotides: 5. This CDR3 comprises 13 residues. Germline CDR1 and CDR2: DFQATT and SNEGSKA (reference sequence). As DNA, the CDR3 is TGCAGTGCGTATAGCGGGGGCCCAGATACGCAGTATTTT. Its translation is CSAYSGGPDTQYF.

This clonotype has a handful of counts. This chain uses TRBV23-1 with TRBJ2-5, with D possibly TRBD1 on 5 matching bases. TRBV23-1 is annotated as an ORF whose role is uncertain. V was shortened by 1 base and J by 5 bases, with 11 bases between the two germline ends. The CDR3 sequence is 14 residues long. Written as DNA, the CDR3 is TGCGCCAGCAGTCAATTAGGGGCTGGGGAGACCCAGTACTTC. Protein product: CASSQLGAGETQYF.

As regards this clonotype: At one of its ends the junction is not consistent with the germline gene, which may arise from a read error. The rearrangement uses TRBV7-6 and TRBJ1-2; the D is unclear. The CDR3 length is 13 residues. The germline V gene has CDR1 SGHVS and CDR2 FNYEAQ. CDR3 region: CASSPPIGSRPHF. The CDR3 DNA reads as TGTGCCAGCAGCCCGCCAATTGGTTCAAGGCCTCACTTC. Supplemented by reference TRBV7-6 and TRBJ1-2, the full variable domain reads GAGVSQSPRYKVTKRGQDVALRCDPISGHVSLYWYRQALGQGPEFLTYFNYEAQQDKSGLPNDRFSAERPEGSISTLTIQRTEQRDSAMYRCASSPPIGSRPHFGSGTRLTVV.

This clonotype was detected ten times or more. The genes are TRBV7-3 and TRBJ2-7; 10 bases map to TRBD1. Trimming at V came to 5 bases and at J to 3 bases, leaving 7 bases not matched to a gene. Germline V gene sequence: CDR1 SGHTA, CDR2 FQGTGA. This CDR3 contains 15 residues. The CDR3 DNA sequence: TGTGCCAGCAGCCCCGGGACAGGGGTGGGCTACGAGCAGTACTTC. Its protein product is CASSPGTGVGYEQYF.

A word on this clonotype: A much bigger clone sits one base away, suggesting this may be a read error. This chain joins TRBV7-2 and TRBJ1-5; TRBD1 matches 7 bases. Germline values: CDR1 SGHTA, CDR2 FQGNSA. CDR3 length: 15 residues. V was pared by 5 bases and J by 0 bases, with 4 bases of the junction left unmatched. The CDR3 region is CTSSLRGVSNQPQHF. The DNA for the CDR3 is TGTACCAGCAGCCTCAGGGGGGTTAGCAATCAGCCCCAGCATTTT.

As regards this clonotype: This sequence may be a read error, since a much larger clone differs from it by one base. The chain combines TRBV7-2 with TRBJ2-5; perhaps TRBD2 as D (6 bases). The CDR3 consists of 14 residues. V shed 1 base and J shed 7 bases, with 13 bases lying between them. Germline CDR1 is SGHTA and CDR2 is FQGNSA. The CDR3 DNA follows: TGTGCCAGCAGCTTAGGAGCTAGCGAAGGGACCCAGTACTTC. It specifies CASSLGASEGTQYF.

In nucleotides, the CDR3 is TGCAGTGCTAGAGATCGGAGGACCGACAATGAGCAGTTCTTC. This encodes CSARDRRTDNEQFF. This chain links TRBV20-1 with TRBJ2-1, with a possible D match to TRBD2 (5 bases). Germline V gene data show CDR1 as DFQATT and CDR2 as SNEGSKA (reference sequence). The CDR3 spans 14 residues. Trimming stripped 0 bases from V and 5 bases from J, with 11 bases between.

The V call is TRBV29-1, the J call TRBJ2-3; the D gene is possibly TRBD2 (5 bases). Germline loops: CDR1 SQVTM, CDR2 ANQGSEA. V lost 5 bases to trimming and J lost 1 base, with 7 bases between them. CDR3 length equals 12 residues. The CDR3 region has the DNA TGCAGCGTTTTGCGGGGCACAGATACGCAGTATTTT. Translated, it gives CSVLRGTDTQYF.

At least ten counts were recorded for this clonotype. Its ends do not fully match the called genes, so a read error is possible. The chain recombines TRBV7-2 with TRBJ2-3; D ambiguous. The germline V gene has CDR1 SGHTA and CDR2 FQGNSA. This CDR3 is 15 amino acids long. CDR3 amino acids: CASRLAVSAWDTQYF. Here the CDR3 DNA reads TGTGCCAGCAGATTAGCTGTATCGGCGTGGGATACGCAGTATTTT.

Notes on this clonotype: Possible read error: a much larger clone is one base away. The chain combines TRBV4-1 with TRBJ1-2; D is perhaps TRBD1 (6 bases). Trimming shortened V by 0 bases and J by 8 bases, and 19 bases separated the two germline ends. In germline, CDR1 is MGHRA, CDR2 YSYEKL. This CDR3 contains 16 residues. The CDR3 spells CASSQEVPGALGGYTF. The CDR3 DNA is TGCGCCAGCAGCCAAGAAGTCCCGGGGGCGTTGGGCGGCTACACCTTC.

The rearrangement links TRBV7-9 to TRBJ2-1, with D hard to call. The V gene lost 1 base and the J gene lost 13 bases, with 17 bases spanning the gap. The CDR3 is 14 amino acids. Germline V gene lookup returns CDR1 SEHNR and CDR2 FQNEAQ (reference sequence). In DNA, the CDR3 is TGTGCCAGCAGCTTAGGTGACCCAAAAGCTAGTCAGTTCTTC. Amino acid sequence: CASSLGDPKASQFF.

This clonotype was seen many times. V and J are TRBV6-1 and TRBJ1-2, with 7 bases fitting TRBD1. The CDR3 runs 15 residues. V lost 5 bases, J lost 3 bases, and 9 bases stayed unmatched. The V gene's germline CDR1 is MNHNS and CDR2 SASEGT. The CDR3 is CASSPRETGHYGYTF. The DNA of the CDR3 is TGTGCCAGCAGTCCCCGCGAGACAGGGCACTATGGCTACACCTTC.

This clonotype appeared many times. The chain couples TRBV28 to TRBJ1-4; D call uncertain. The CDR3 totals 14 residues. V was trimmed by 2 bases and J by 5 bases, leaving 9 bases between them. Germline V CDR1 and CDR2: MDHEN, SYDVKM. The CDR3, as DNA: TGTGCCAGCAGTTTAATGGAGGTGAATGAAAAACTGTTTTTT. It codes for CASSLMEVNEKLFF.

A word on this clonotype: A much larger clone lies one base from this, so it may be a read error. The J gene is TRBJ1-3, the V gene TRBV28; no firm D call. Germline CDR1 and CDR2: MDHEN and SYDVKM. The CDR3 has 14 residues. The CDR3 protein is CAGRHDLTDNTIYF. CDR3 sequence (DNA): TGTGCCGGCAGACATGATCTGACCGATAACACCATATATTTT.

The chain has TRBV19 and TRBJ1-5; unclear D gene. Germline CDR1 is LNHDA and CDR2 is SQIVND (reference sequence). Deletions cut 7 bases from V and 3 bases from J, with 16 bases between. The CDR3 sequence is 15 residues long. CDR3 loop: CASTLSRGVNQPQHF. DNA for the CDR3: TGTGCCAGTACCCTATCACGGGGAGTCAATCAGCCCCAGCATTTT.

The sample holds many counts of this clonotype. The CDR3 DNA follows: TGTGCCAGCTCCCAGGCAGCGGGGGGGCTAGATACGCAGTATTTT. It encodes CASSQAAGGLDTQYF. The chain is built from TRBV7-2 and TRBJ2-3; 10 bases fit TRBD2. The CDR3 is 15 residues long. Germline V lookup: CDR1 SGHTA, CDR2 FQGNSA. V gave up 8 bases and J gave up 5 bases; unmatched junction bases: 10.